This TCR beta chain was recorded in a study of CD8+ T cells in alopecia areata. Across the whole study: Skin was taken from roughly 6-13-month-old C3H/HeJ graft donors that had spontaneous alopecia and grafted onto approximately 6-10-week-old female C3H/HeJ mice.

Using CD4, CD8alpha, NKG2D, NKG2ACE and other markers, pooled cutaneous lymph node cells were sorted. This clone showed up just a few times. The antigen is unknown. Mouse gene names apply. The DNA ends 4 residues before the CDR3 does, and the rest of the CDR3 is filled in from the germline J gene. Study-level findings and limits: Patients showed less clear TCR sequence sharing than mice, possibly partly because of HLA diversity. Clonality was higher in lesional than normal scalp, especially in alopecia totalis/universalis. Sequenced scalp T cells also include alphabeta T cells resident in normal skin.

The authors extracted RNA and reverse transcribed it into cDNA as the sequencing template. Libraries were prepared by immunoSEQ multiplex PCR; TCRdb keeps only in-frame clonotypes and omits some of them. This sample comprises around 300,000 clones, none seen once only. Looked up from germline, CDR1 is SGHDT and CDR2 is FRDEAV. This CDR3 is built from 11 residues. V lost 5 bases, J lost 5 bases, and 5 bases lay in between. The sequencing sample was made of CD4+ T cells sorted from a lymph node. The TCR comes from a C3H/HeJ mouse with alopecia areata. The MHC haplotype recorded for the strain is H2-k. The rearrangement links TRBV14 to TRBJ2-1; possible D gene TRBD1, 5 bases. CDR3 protein: CASRTDAEQFF. Incomplete CDR3 DNA: TGTGCCAGCAGGACAGATGCT.